Presented here are 27 T cell receptor beta chains from one specimen sequenced in a study of siplizumab effects on memory and regulatory T cells. The repertoire was sequenced with immunoSEQ multiplex PCR; TCRdb's copy has only in-frame clones and lacks some. The repertoire holds about 97,000 clones, with nearly 95% as singletons. Sequenced sample: non-Treg CD4+ T cells sorted from blood. All receptors derive from a human donor in good health.

J is TRBJ1-1 and V is TRBV21-1. TRBV21-1 is a pseudogene segment. CDR3 length: 17 amino acids. This chain's CDR3 is CASSKREEGWGNTEAFF. In DNA, the CDR3 is TGTGCCAGCAGCAAACGGGAGGAGGGGTGGGGGAACACTGAAGCTTTCTTT.

This clone has more than one count but fewer than ten. The gene calls are TRBV6-5 and TRBJ1-5, with 11 bases that match TRBD1. CDR3 length equals 14 residues. Germline CDR1 MNHEY, CDR2 SVGAGI. The V segment lost 6 bases and the J segment 5 bases; nucleotides outside the gene matches: 3. The CDR3 bases are TGTGCCAGCAGAAAGGGACAGGGGGATCAGCCCCAGCATTTT. The encoded protein is CASRKGQGDQPQHF.

This rearrangement joins TRBV11-2 to TRBJ2-1, with 8 bases aligning to TRBD2. Per germline, CDR1 SGHAT and CDR2 FQNNGV. V trimming: 1 base; J trimming: 7 bases; junction bases outside the gene matches: 6. The CDR3 totals 15 residues. CDR3 sequence (DNA): TGTGCCAGCAGCTTAGGGGCGGGAGGATTGAATGAGCAGTTCTTC. Translating gives CASSLGAGGLNEQFF.

This chain links TRBV5-1 with TRBJ1-2, with D maybe TRBD1 (5 bases). V lost 2 bases and J lost 4, with 9 bases in between. The CDR3 runs to 13 residues. Germline CDR1 and CDR2: SGHRS and YFSETQ. The CDR3 region is CASSFGGTYGYTF. For the CDR3, the DNA is TGCGCCAGCAGCTTTGGGGGGACCTATGGCTACACCTTC.

J is TRBJ2-2 and V is TRBV7-3; D is unresolved. The CDR3 is 14 amino acids. V dropped 2 bases and J dropped 2 bases, with 6 bases sitting between them. Germline assignment: CDR1 SGHTA and CDR2 FQGTGA. CDR3 residues: CASSLGINTGELFF. The DNA of the CDR3 is TGTGCCAGCAGCTTAGGGATAAACACCGGGGAGCTGTTTTTT.

The chain recombines TRBV6-5 with TRBJ1-1; D call uncertain. The CDR3 has 13 residues. Trimming pared 4 bases from V and 0 bases from J, leaving 6 bases between. Germline CDR1 and CDR2: MNHEY and SVGAGI. The DNA for the CDR3 is TGTGCCAGCAGTTTACGGCTGAACACTGAAGCTTTCTTT. Protein sequence: CASSLRLNTEAFF.

V and J are TRBV19 and TRBJ2-5; the D gene is possibly TRBD2 (6 bases). Matching the DNA end better, TRBJ2-7 makes the J call doubtful. Per germline, CDR1 LNHDA and CDR2 SQIVND (reference sequence). The CDR3 runs 16 residues. The CDR3 spells CASSMGGLVSMDEQYF. In nucleotides, the CDR3 is TGTGCCAGTAGTATGGGGGGTCTTGTCTCAATGGACGAGCAGTACTTC.

The rearrangement joins TRBV7-9 to TRBJ1-1; possibly TRBD1 for D (5 bases). Germline V gene lookup returns CDR1 SEHNR and CDR2 FQNEAQ (reference sequence). The CDR3 covers 16 residues. The V and J ends lost 3 bases and 3 bases respectively, with 17 bases between them. CDR3 DNA sequence: TGTGCCAGCAGCTTCCCCACCGGAGGGGAGGACACTGAAGCTTTCTTT. Encoded protein: CASSFPTGGEDTEAFF.

The genes are TRBV25-1 and TRBJ2-2; no definite D call. Per germline, CDR1 MGHDK and CDR2 SYGVNS. V gave up 4 bases and J gave up 3 bases, with 6 bases separating them. The CDR3 is 13 amino acids. The CDR3 loop is CASSVKYTGELFF. In nucleotides, the CDR3 is TGTGCCAGCAGTGTAAAGTACACCGGGGAGCTGTTTTTT.

This rearrangement joins TRBV7-2 to TRBJ2-3; 8 nucleotides align to TRBD1. J lost 1 base, V lost 9 bases, and 6 bases had no gene match. Germline loops: CDR1 SGHTA, CDR2 FQGNSA. The CDR3 sequence is 14 residues long. The CDR3 DNA follows: TGTGCCAGTAAACCGGGACAGGGCACAGATACGCAGTATTTT. Amino acids: CASKPGQGTDTQYF.

About this clone itself: The junction does not match germline at one end; this may be a read error. The V call is TRBV7-7, the J call TRBJ2-5, with D perhaps matching TRBD2 (6 bases). Germline V gives CDR1 SSHAT, CDR2 FNYEAQ (reference sequence). The length of the CDR3 is 16 residues. The CDR3: CASSLAARGSGETQYF. DNA of the CDR3: TGTGCTAGCAGCTTAGCGGCCCGGGGATCGGGGGAGACCCAGTACTTC.

The V gene is TRBV7-2, the J gene TRBJ2-7; TRBD2 matches at 8 bases. Germline assignment: CDR1 SGHTA and CDR2 FQGNSA. This CDR3 has 17 residues. V dropped 2 bases and J dropped 0; count of bases not matched to a gene: 9. The CDR3 is CASSLIAGYSSSYEQYF. The CDR3 DNA is TGTGCCAGCAGCTTAATAGCGGGATACTCAAGCTCCTACGAGCAGTACTTC.

This clone was seen just once. J is TRBJ1-1 and V is TRBV7-9; no clear D gene. Germline assignment: CDR1 SEHNR and CDR2 FQNEAQ (reference sequence). The CDR3 has 13 residues. V gave up 11 bases and J gave up 0 bases, with 13 bases separating them. Here the CDR3 DNA reads TGTGCCGCGCTAGGCGGGTTGAACACTGAAGCTTTCTTT. Translating gives CAALGGLNTEAFF.

The J gene is TRBJ2-7, the V gene TRBV18, with 10 bases aligning to TRBD1. The ends lost 5 bases at V and 7 bases at J; junction bases unmatched: 8. The CDR3 is 14 residues long. Germline V CDR1 and CDR2: KGHSH, LQKENI. CDR3 sequence reads: CASSVGTGDWEQYF. CDR3 bases: TGTGCCAGCTCAGTTGGGACAGGGGATTGGGAGCAGTACTTC.

This chain connects TRBV7-9 to TRBJ2-7; D is unresolved. Germline V lookup: CDR1 SEHNR, CDR2 FQNEAQ (reference sequence). The CDR3 consists of 11 residues. V gave up 1 base and J gave up 5 bases, with 3 bases separating them. This CDR3 is CASSLEHEQYF. In DNA form, the CDR3 reads TGTGCCAGCAGCTTAGAACACGAGCAGTACTTC. Full variable domain (remainder filled in from reference TRBV7-9 and TRBJ2-7): DTGVSQNPRHKITKRGQNVTFRCDPISEHNRLYWYRQTLGQGPEFLTYFQNEAQLEKSRLLSDRFSAERPKGSFSTLEIQRTEQGDSAMYLCASSLEHEQYFGPGTRLTVT.

V gene TRBV9 combines with J gene TRBJ2-5; possible D gene TRBD1, 6 bases. The CDR3 sequence is 15 residues long. CDR1 is SGDLS, CDR2 YYNGEE, per germline. The ends were cut back, 3 bases at V and 2 bases at J, with 14 bases in the middle. The CDR3 protein is CASSARPDRQETQYF. The CDR3 DNA reads as TGTGCCAGCAGCGCCCGCCCGGACAGACAAGAGACCCAGTACTTC.

The rearrangement joins TRBV5-6 to TRBJ1-6; D gene ambiguous. CDR3 length equals 14 residues. V lost 0 bases and J 4 bases, leaving 5 bases between the germline ends. Germline-derived CDR1 and CDR2 are SGHDT and YYEEEE. Here the CDR3 DNA reads TGTGCCAGCAGCTTGGTCAGTTATAATTCACCCCTCCACTTT. Translation gives CASSLVSYNSPLHF.

The rearrangement joins TRBV7-3 to TRBJ2-3; 11 bases are a match to TRBD1. Germline CDR1 reads SGHTA; CDR2 reads FQGTGA. V lost 0 bases and J lost 4; bases outside the gene matches: 6. The CDR3 runs to 17 residues. Written as DNA, the CDR3 is TGTGCCAGCAGCTTAACCCCTCGGACAGGGGGCGCAGATACGCAGTATTTT. Protein product: CASSLTPRTGGADTQYF.

The CDR3 coding sequence is TGTGCCAGCAGCGAACCCGGGACCTTAGCCTACGAGCAGTACTTC. Its protein is CASSEPGTLAYEQYF. This chain joins TRBV11-1 and TRBJ2-7, with D perhaps being TRBD1 or TRBD2 (5 bases each). Germline V gene lookup returns CDR1 SGHAT and CDR2 FQDESV (reference sequence). The V gene lost 5 bases and the J gene lost 2 bases, with 16 bases spanning the gap. The CDR3 loop spans 15 amino acids.

The chain has TRBV11-3 and TRBJ2-2, with 9 positions matching TRBD2. After removal of 5 bases from V and 1 base from J, the junction contained 5 bases not matched to a gene. This CDR3 is built from 16 residues. In germline, CDR1 is SGHNT, CDR2 YENEEA. CDR3 in DNA: TGTGCCAGCAGCCGGAGACTAGCGGAGAACACCGGGGAGCTGTTTTTT. It translates to CASSRRLAENTGELFF.

The CDR3 nucleotides are TGTGCCAGCAGTTCGGCAGGGGCTAGCGGATCTGACAATGAGCAGTTCTTC. Amino acids: CASSSAGASGSDNEQFF. The chain carries TRBV28 and TRBJ2-1, with a possible D match to TRBD2 (7 bases). The CDR3 is 17 amino acids. Germline V gene data show CDR1 as MDHEN and CDR2 as SYDVKM. Trimming left V 4 bases short and J 5 bases short, with 21 bases between.

This clone was counted between two and nine times. In DNA form, the CDR3 reads TGTGCCAGCAGTGATATGGGGGGTCTCGAGCAGTACTTC. This translates into CASSDMGGLEQYF. This sequence joins TRBV2 and TRBJ2-7, with D perhaps TRBD2 (6 bases). The V gene's germline CDR1 is SNHLY and CDR2 FYNNEI. V lost 3 bases, J lost 6 bases, and 12 bases lay in between. The CDR3 runs to 13 residues.

The V and J genes are TRBV5-1 and TRBJ2-1; 8 bases map to TRBD1. After removal of 0 bases from V and 5 bases from J, the junction contained 13 bases not matched to a gene. Germline V gene lookup returns CDR1 SGHRS and CDR2 YFSETQ. The CDR3 length is 18 residues. The CDR3 spells CASSLAWASDRADNEQFF. The CDR3 DNA follows: TGCGCCAGCAGCTTGGCCTGGGCGTCGGACAGGGCGGACAATGAGCAGTTCTTC.

This chain connects TRBV6-6 to TRBJ2-7, with D perhaps matching TRBD2 (6 bases). The V end was cut by 2 bases, the J end by 3 bases, with 11 bases between. CDR3 length: 14 amino acids. In germline, CDR1 is MNHNY, CDR2 SVGAGI (reference sequence). DNA for the CDR3: TGTGCCAGCAGTTACGACTCGCGGGACTACGAGCAGTACTTC. This gives the protein CASSYDSRDYEQYF.

V is TRBV6-6 and J is TRBJ1-2, with D unresolved. CDR3 size: 13 residues. Germline V gives CDR1 MNHNY, CDR2 SVGAGI (reference sequence). Trimming cost V 2 bases and J 6 bases, with 10 bases left between them. CDR3 coding DNA: TGTGCCAGCAGTTACGAGCCAAGGGATGGCTACACCTTC. Translation: CASSYEPRDGYTF.

The gene calls are TRBV30 and TRBJ1-5; 9 nucleotides match TRBD1. CDR3 length: 14 amino acids. Germline trimming cut 0 bases from V and 4 bases from J; bases unmatched to any gene: 1. Germline V gene sequence: CDR1 GTSNPN, CDR2 SVGIG (reference sequence). CDR3 coding DNA: TGTGCCTGGAGTGTACAGGGGGCTAATCAGCCCCAGCATTTT. It codes for CAWSVQGANQPQHF.

J is TRBJ2-7 and V is TRBV25-1; D unclear. Germline V gene data show CDR1 as MGHDK and CDR2 as SYGVNS. The CDR3 has 14 amino acids. V was cut by 3 bases and J by 2 bases, with 11 bases left in between. CDR3 amino acids: CASSDPVNPYEQYF. DNA for the CDR3: TGTGCCAGCAGTGACCCCGTGAACCCCTACGAGCAGTACTTC.